The 2 T cell receptor beta chains below come from one sample, sequenced in a study of human T cells and chemical hapten exposure. TCRdb reanalysed the RACE reads using MiXCR and keeps one entry per CDR3 protein. This sample has under 100,000 distinct CDR3 sequences; about an eighth occur once, and the top ten carry roughly 3%. The time point is: patch test 2, 6 weeks after DPC sensitization. The treatment is: therapeutic diphenylcyclopropenone sensitization with weekly scalp DPC. Sample: whole blood, taken in connection with sensitization to the hapten diphenylcyclopropenone (DPC). The receptors here all came from a woman in her thirties or forties with alopecia areata. Some clones in this sample may be carry-over from other donors' samples.

This clonotype was detected many times. V and J are TRBV7-2 and TRBJ2-7; D could derive from TRBD1 or TRBD2 (5 bases each). Germline assignment: CDR1 SGHTA and CDR2 FQGNSA. CDR3 length: 15 residues. V dropped 0 bases and J dropped 2 bases, with 11 bases sitting between them. Here the CDR3 reads CASSLALLGPYEQYF. CDR3 DNA: TGTGCCAGCAGCTTAGCCCTATTGGGACCCTACGAGCAGTACTTC.

The chain couples TRBV4-1 to TRBJ2-1, with 10 bases lining up with TRBD1. Germline CDR1 is MGHRA and CDR2 is YSYEKL. The CDR3 extends over 18 amino acids. Unmatched junction bases numbered 16, after V lost 6 bases and J lost 5 bases. CDR3 sequence reads: CASRDRERGQGIHNEQFF. The CDR3 coding sequence is TGCGCCAGCAGGGACCGAGAGAGGGGACAGGGGATCCACAATGAGCAGTTCTTC.